These 24 T cell receptor delta chains were all obtained from the same sample, sequenced in a study of gamma-delta T cells after stem cell transplantation. TCRdb called clones anew from the RT-PCR reads with CATT. Among roughly 4,500 delta-chain clones listed, 16% were seen once. The specimen sequenced was gamma-delta T cells. The receptors come from a human donor. It is not recorded whose cells these are; they may come from a transplant donor.

As to this clone: Other DNA sequences in the sample encode the same CDR3. The CDR3 DNA reads as TGTGCTCTTGGGGAAGGGTGGGTTCCTAGGCCCCTCCCTGGGGGATACGCCGCTTTGACAGCACAACTCTTCTTT. Its protein product is CALGEGWVPRPLPGGYAALTAQLFF. The chain is built from TRDV1 and TRDJ2, with 12 bases that match TRDD3. TCRdb records no J gene; here it was assigned by comparing the DNA to germline. Trimming at V came to 2 bases and at J to 0 bases, leaving 25 bases not matched to a gene. Germline CDR1 and CDR2: TSWWSYY and QGS. The CDR3 spans 25 residues.

This clone has only a few counts. This chain joins TRDV3 and TRDJ2, with 9 nucleotides matching TRDD3. Germline CDR1 reads TVYSNPD; CDR2 reads GDNSRS (reference sequence). This CDR3 spans 22 amino acids. After removal of 5 bases from V and 4 bases from J, the junction contained 32 bases not matched to a gene. As DNA, the CDR3 is TGTGCCCCACACCCCTTTTTTTTGATTTCCAACTGGGGGACACCCCAGACAGCACAACTCTTCTTT. Its translation is CAPHPFFLISNWGTPQTAQLFF.

The chain joins TRDV1 to TRDJ1; 7 bases fit TRDD3. Germline CDR1 and CDR2: TSWWSYY and QGS. CDR3 length: 16 amino acids. Losses at the gene ends were 3 bases for V and 0 bases for J; bases not matched to a gene: 7. Here the CDR3 DNA reads TGTGCTCTTGGGGACCTTCGCCTGGGGGACACCGATAAACTCATCTTT. This encodes CALGDLRLGDTDKLIF.

Notes on this clone: A much bigger clone sits one base away, suggesting this may be a read error. CDR3 loop: CACDSNLGDTSTSWDTRQMFF. CDR3 bases: TGTGCCTGTGACTCCAACCTGGGGGATACGTCCACCTCCTGGGACACCCGACAGATGTTTTTC. The genes are TRDV2 and TRDJ3; TRDD3 matches 12 bases. In germline, CDR1 is GEAIGNYY, CDR2 EKD. Trimming took 3 bases from V and 0 from J; bases not matched to a gene: 11. This CDR3 has 21 residues.

J is TRDJ2 and V is TRDV3, with TRDD3 as a possible D gene (6 bases). Trimming stripped 2 bases from V and 1 base from J, with 11 bases between. The length of the CDR3 is 14 residues. Germline CDR1 is TVYSNPD and CDR2 is GDNSRS (reference sequence). Here the CDR3 reads CAFVPGDLTAQLFF. CDR3 DNA: TGTGCCTTTGTACCGGGGGATTTGACAGCACAACTCTTCTTT. Variable domain in full (rest from reference TRDV3 and TRDJ2): CDKVTQSSPDQTVASGSEVVLLCTYDTVYSNPDLFWYRIRPDYSFQFVFYGDNSRSEGADFTQGRFSVKHILTQKAFHLVISPVRTEDSATYYCAFVPGDLTAQLFFGKGTQLIVEP.

The chain links TRDV3 to TRDJ1, with D perhaps TRDD3 (5 bases). Since TCRdb gives no J gene, matching the DNA to germline was used here to assign it. The CDR3 has 12 residues. V was shortened by 5 bases and J by 0 bases, with 10 bases between the two germline ends. CDR1 TVYSNPD and CDR2 GDNSRS come from the germline V gene (reference sequence). DNA for the CDR3: TGTGCCAGGGGGGTGTACACCGATAAACTCATCTTT. Its protein product is CARGVYTDKLIF. Full variable domain (missing parts from reference TRDV3 and TRDJ1): CDKVTQSSPDQTVASGSEVVLLCTYDTVYSNPDLFWYRIRPDYSFQFVFYGDNSRSEGADFTQGRFSVKHILTQKAFHLVISPVRTEDSATYYCARGVYTDKLIFGKGTRVTVEP.

This chain connects TRAV29/DV5 to TRDJ1, with D perhaps assigned TRDD2 or TRDD3 (7 bases each). The CDR3 is 20 amino acids. CDR1 is NSMFDY and CDR2 is ISSIKDK in the germline V gene. V gave up 2 bases and J gave up 2 bases, with 31 bases separating them. The CDR3 DNA reads TGTGCAGCAAGAATGCCCCGTTCCTACGGGAGGGGGATGGGGACCGATAAACTCATCTTT. This translates into CAARMPRSYGRGMGTDKLIF.

The chain uses TRDV1 and TRDJ2, with D uncertain. The ends were cut back, 1 base at V and 4 bases at J, with 25 bases in the middle. From germline, CDR1 is TSWWSYY and CDR2 QGS. CDR3 length: 20 amino acids. The CDR3 protein is CALGEPVVAGEVLRTAQLFF. DNA of the CDR3: TGTGCTCTTGGGGAACCCGTCGTCGCCGGAGAGGTACTGCGGACAGCACAACTCTTCTTT.

J is TRDJ1 and V is TRDV1, with TRDD3 matching 7 bases. The J gene is absent in TCRdb and was assigned here via DNA matching to germline. Germline CDR1 and CDR2: TSWWSYY and QGS. CDR3 length: 20 amino acids. J was trimmed by 1 base and V by 1 base; bases with no gene match: 18. The DNA of the CDR3 is TGTGCTCTTGGGGAACCATATAAGGACGGACGGGGGGATGGCACCGATAAACTCATCTTT. The encoded protein is CALGEPYKDGRGDGTDKLIF.

The table lists this clone with a few counts. Germline and junction disagree at one end, which may indicate a read error. V is TRDV2 and J is TRDJ3; D tentatively fits TRDD1 or TRDD3 (5 bases each). Germline V CDR1 and CDR2: GEAIGNYY, EKD. The CDR3 has 22 amino acids. The chain's CDR3 is CACDTVHSGVYVSSWDTRPMFF. In DNA form, the CDR3 reads TGTGCCTGTGACACTGTGCATAGTGGGGTCTACGTGAGCTCCTGGGACACCCGACCGATGTTTTTC.

The CDR3 loop is CALGERLGDTQVTAQLFF. The CDR3 nucleotides are TGTGCTCTTGGGGAACGGTTGGGGGATACGCAGGTGACAGCACAACTCTTCTTT. The V call is TRDV1, the J call TRDJ2; TRDD3 agrees at 11 bases. The CDR3 runs 18 residues. V was pared by 1 base and J by 3 bases, with 7 bases of the junction left unmatched. Germline V lookup: CDR1 TSWWSYY, CDR2 QGS.

This clone ranks as large. The V call is TRDV1, the J call TRDJ1, with 8 bases fitting TRDD3. This CDR3 is 18 amino acids long. The trim removed 5 bases at V and 1 base at J, leaving 15 bases unmatched. Germline V CDR1 and CDR2: TSWWSYY, QGS. The CDR3 loop reads CALGRGGFVLGATDKLIF. In DNA, the CDR3 is TGTGCTCTTGGGAGAGGGGGTTTTGTACTGGGGGCCACCGATAAACTCATCTTT.

This CDR3 reads CALGELCHPRERRTDKLIF. As DNA, the CDR3 is TGTGCTCTTGGGGAACTGTGTCACCCTCGTGAACGTCGTACCGATAAACTCATCTTT. This chain joins TRDV1 and TRDJ1, with unresolved D. Germline matching of the DNA provided the J gene here, since TCRdb leaves it blank. CDR1 and CDR2 from the germline V gene are TSWWSYY and QGS. The CDR3 length is 19 residues. Trimming took off 0 bases at V and 2 bases at J, with 22 bases between the two ends.

Concerning this clone: This likely traces to a read error, being one base from a far larger clone. The chain joins TRDV2 to TRDJ1; 7 bases are a match to TRDD3. Because TCRdb records no J gene, it was assigned here through a match of the DNA to germline. The CDR3 contains 20 residues. Germline V gives CDR1 GEAIGNYY, CDR2 EKD. The CDR3 nucleotides are TGTGCCTGTGACACCGGAGGTTCCAGGAGGTACTGGGGCTACACCTATAAACTCATCTTT. Translated: CACDTGGSRRYWGYTYKLIF.

The chain combines TRDV1 with TRDJ1, with D tentatively TRDD3 (6 bases). The V and J ends lost 0 bases and 0 bases respectively, with 8 bases between them. In germline, CDR1 is TSWWSYY, CDR2 QGS. The CDR3 runs 15 residues. The CDR3 protein is CALGELVGDTDKLIF. The CDR3 region has the DNA TGTGCTCTTGGGGAACTAGTGGGGGACACCGATAAACTCATCTTT.

This clone has more than one count but fewer than ten. The V and J genes are TRDV2 and TRDJ3; 13 bases map to TRDD3. Germline V gives CDR1 GEAIGNYY, CDR2 EKD. The CDR3 has 21 residues. The junction had 7 bases not matched to a gene; V was cut back by 0 bases and J by 0 bases. The CDR3 nucleotides read TGTGCCTGTGACACCAGGGGACTGGGGGATACGCGCTCCTGGGACACCCGACAGATGTTTTTC. As protein: CACDTRGLGDTRSWDTRQMFF.

This clone was counted a few times. V is TRDV1 and J is TRDJ1; D perhaps matches TRDD2 (6 bases). Deletions cut 1 base from V and 3 bases from J, with 24 bases between. The CDR3 extends over 19 amino acids. The germline V gene encodes CDR1 TSWWSYY and CDR2 QGS. CDR3 sequence: CALGEPTSAFPHSPDKLIF. CDR3 nucleotide sequence: TGTGCTCTTGGGGAACCTACTTCGGCCTTCCCCCATTCGCCCGATAAACTCATCTTT.

The rearrangement uses TRDV2 and TRDJ3; D remains ambiguous. V lost 5 bases and J 0 bases, leaving 16 bases between the germline ends. The length of the CDR3 is 18 residues. Germline V lookup: CDR1 GEAIGNYY, CDR2 EKD. The CDR3 protein is CACADLTRSSWDTRQMFF. DNA of the CDR3: TGTGCCTGTGCGGATCTAACTCGAAGCTCCTGGGACACCCGACAGATGTTTTTC.

This clone appeared a single time. A read error may be the cause here, since a much bigger clone is one base away. The CDR3 nucleotides read TGTGCCTGTGACACCGTTTGGAGGATCCCTGCCTGGGACACCCGACAGATGTTTTTC. Amino acids: CACDTVWRIPAWDTRQMFF. This chain links TRDV2 with TRDJ3; D remains ambiguous. The J gene was not available in TCRdb and was assigned here by matching the DNA to germline segments. Germline loops: CDR1 GEAIGNYY, CDR2 EKD. The germline V and J ends were trimmed by 0 bases and 2 bases, with 16 bases remaining between them. The CDR3 totals 19 residues.

The chain joins TRAV29/DV5 to TRDJ1, with 8 bases fitting TRDD3. The germline gives CDR1 NSMFDY, CDR2 ISSIKDK. The V and J ends lost 4 bases and 0 bases, in that order; junction bases with no gene match: 5. The CDR3 loop spans 14 amino acids. The CDR3, as DNA: TGTGCAGCAGCTCGTGGGGGATACACCGATAAACTCATCTTT. Its translation is CAAARGGYTDKLIF.

This clone occurred a few times. V usage is TRDV1 and J usage is TRDJ3; 9 bases map to TRDD3. The V gene end was trimmed by 2 bases and the J gene end by 0 bases; junction bases not matched to a gene: 20. CDR1 and CDR2 (germline): TSWWSYY, QGS. The CDR3 sequence is 24 residues long. The CDR3 DNA follows: TGTGCTCTTGGGGAATCCCCTTTCCTTAGTACTGGGGGACTTCCCTCCTGGGACACCCGACAGATGTTTTTC. It codes for CALGESPFLSTGGLPSWDTRQMFF.

In this sample, this clone is medium-sized. The J gene is TRDJ2, the V gene TRDV1; TRDD3 is a possible D gene (6 bases). The germline V gene has CDR1 TSWWSYY and CDR2 QGS. V dropped 0 bases and J dropped 3 bases, with 14 bases sitting between them. CDR3 length: 17 amino acids. CDR3 coding DNA: TGTGCTCTTGGGGAACTAGTGGGGCTGGGGATGACAGCACAACTCTTCTTT. It codes for CALGELVGLGMTAQLFF.

Within the sample, this clone is medium-sized. The CDR3 nucleotides read TGTGCTCTTGGGGTCACAACCGGCCCCTCGGCCGTCTCCAACTGGGGGGATAGCTCCTGGGACACCCGACAGATGTTTTTC. Translation: CALGVTTGPSAVSNWGDSSWDTRQMFF. The chain recombines TRDV1 with TRDJ3, with 8 bases identical to TRDD3. The germline V gene has CDR1 TSWWSYY and CDR2 QGS. Trimming cost V 4 bases and J 0 bases; bases outside gene matches: 32. The CDR3 is 27 residues long.

V gene TRDV1 combines with J gene TRDJ1; 9 bases match TRDD2. The J segment lost 0 bases and the V segment lost 4 bases, leaving 21 bases of the junction unmatched. The CDR3 sequence is 21 residues long. The V gene's germline CDR1 is TSWWSYY and CDR2 QGS. The CDR3: CALGGAFLRKGGSPYTDKLIF. The CDR3 coding sequence is TGTGCTCTTGGGGGGGCCTTCCTACGTAAGGGGGGGTCACCCTACACCGATAAACTCATCTTT.